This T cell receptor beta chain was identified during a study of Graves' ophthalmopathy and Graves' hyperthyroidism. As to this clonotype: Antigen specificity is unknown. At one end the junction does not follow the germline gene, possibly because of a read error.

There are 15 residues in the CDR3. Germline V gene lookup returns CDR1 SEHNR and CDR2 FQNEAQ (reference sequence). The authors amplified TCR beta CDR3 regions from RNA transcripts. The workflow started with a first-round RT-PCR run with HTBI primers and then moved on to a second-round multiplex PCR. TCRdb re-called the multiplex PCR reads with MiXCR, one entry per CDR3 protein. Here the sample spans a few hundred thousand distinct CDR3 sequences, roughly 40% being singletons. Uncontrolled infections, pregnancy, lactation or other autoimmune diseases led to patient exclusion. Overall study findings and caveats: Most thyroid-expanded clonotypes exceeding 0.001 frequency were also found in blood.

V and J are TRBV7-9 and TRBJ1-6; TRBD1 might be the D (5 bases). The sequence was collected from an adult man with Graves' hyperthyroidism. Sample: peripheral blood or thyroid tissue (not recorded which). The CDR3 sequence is CAGSSDGGAASPLHF. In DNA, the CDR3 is TGTGCCGGCAGCTCAGACGGCGGGGCTGCATCACCCCTCCACTTT.